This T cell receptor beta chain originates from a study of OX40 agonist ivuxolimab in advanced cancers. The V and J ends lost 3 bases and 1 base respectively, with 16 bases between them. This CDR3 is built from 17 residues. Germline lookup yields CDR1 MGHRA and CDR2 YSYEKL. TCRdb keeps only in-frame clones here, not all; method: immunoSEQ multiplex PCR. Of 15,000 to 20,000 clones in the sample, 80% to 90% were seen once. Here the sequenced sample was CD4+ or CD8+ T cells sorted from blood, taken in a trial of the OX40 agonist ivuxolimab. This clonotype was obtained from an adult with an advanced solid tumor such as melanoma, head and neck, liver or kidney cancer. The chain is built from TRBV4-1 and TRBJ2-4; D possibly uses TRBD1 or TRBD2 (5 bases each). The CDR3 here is CASSHLSRGDAKNIQYF. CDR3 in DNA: TGCGCCAGCAGCCACCTCAGCAGAGGGGACGCCAAAAACATTCAGTACTTC.